This is a list of T cell receptor beta chains from one sample in a study of blood T cells in healthy people across ages. TCRdb passed the 5' RACE reads through MiXCR, listing each CDR3 protein once. This table holds 1.5 million to 2 million distinct CDR3 sequences, 49% found once. The source material was blood. The origin of the receptors is a woman aged 35 to 49 in good health. The CDR3 runs from the conserved cysteine through the conserved F or W.

j_gene: TRBJ2-3
len: 15
v_gene: TRBV6-5
CDR3aa: CASSRTTLSSPTQYF

j_gene: TRBJ2-6
len: 17
v_gene: TRBV5-1
CDR3aa: CASSSLLGGTGANVLTF

j_gene: TRBJ2-7
len: 13
v_gene: TRBV5-1
CDR3aa: CASSLVAVGEQYF

j_gene: TRBJ2-5
len: 18
v_gene: TRBV7-2
CDR3aa: CASSLERAGGNPQETQYF

j_gene: TRBJ1-5
len: 14
v_gene: TRBV18
CDR3aa: CASSPRPMVQPQHF

j_gene: TRBJ1-4
len: 13
v_gene: TRBV20-1
CDR3aa: CSARRGANEKLFF

j_gene: TRBJ2-1
len: 14
v_gene: TRBV5-1
CDR3aa: CASSFTSAHNEQFF

j_gene: TRBJ2-4
len: 19
v_gene: TRBV6-1
CDR3aa: CASSEQGAGINIAKNIQYF

j_gene: .
len: 14
v_gene: TRBV6-5
CDR3aa: CASSYLRTRETQYF

j_gene: TRBJ1-1
len: 12
v_gene: TRBV28
CDR3aa: CASRYQANKAFF

j_gene: TRBJ2-3
len: 16
v_gene: TRBV20-1
CDR3aa: CSARELPRGTSDTQYF

j_gene: TRBJ2-5
len: 11
v_gene: TRBV20-1
CDR3aa: CSASGTKIQYF

j_gene: TRBJ2-5
len: 13
v_gene: TRBV28
CDR3aa: CASLGRGRETQYF

j_gene: TRBJ2-1
len: 14
v_gene: TRBV28
CDR3aa: CASRRGGAPNEQFF

j_gene: TRBJ1-2
len: 12
v_gene: TRBV28
CDR3aa: CASGRGYYGYTF

j_gene: TRBJ2-3
len: 14
v_gene: TRBV10-3
CDR3aa: CAISPGGSTDTQYF

j_gene: TRBJ1-2
len: 13
v_gene: TRBV6-2/TRBV6-3
CDR3aa: CASSCRGACGYTF